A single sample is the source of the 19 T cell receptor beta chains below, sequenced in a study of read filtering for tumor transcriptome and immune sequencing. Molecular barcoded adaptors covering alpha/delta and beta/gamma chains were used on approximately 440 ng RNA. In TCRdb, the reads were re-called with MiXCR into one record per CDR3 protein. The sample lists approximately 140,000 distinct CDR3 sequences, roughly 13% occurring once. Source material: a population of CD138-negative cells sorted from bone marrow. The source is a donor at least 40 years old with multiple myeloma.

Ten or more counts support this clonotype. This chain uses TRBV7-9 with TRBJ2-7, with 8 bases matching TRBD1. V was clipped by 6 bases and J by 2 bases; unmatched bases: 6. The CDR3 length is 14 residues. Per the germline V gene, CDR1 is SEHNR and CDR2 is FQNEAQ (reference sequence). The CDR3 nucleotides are TGTGCCAGCAGAACCGGGACAGGAGCCTACGAGCAGTACTTC. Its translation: CASRTGTGAYEQYF.

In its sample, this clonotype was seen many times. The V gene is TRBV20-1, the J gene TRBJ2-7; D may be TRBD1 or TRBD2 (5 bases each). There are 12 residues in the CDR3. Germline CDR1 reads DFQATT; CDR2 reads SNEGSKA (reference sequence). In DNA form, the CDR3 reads TGCACACCGGGACGTTGCCCCTACGAGCAGTACTTC. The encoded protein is CTPGRCPYEQYF.

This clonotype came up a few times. CDR3 DNA: TGCGCCAGCAGCTTTACCCCCGGAGGGCACTCTGGGGCCAACGTCCTGACTTTC. This encodes CASSFTPGGHSGANVLTF. The J gene is TRBJ2-6, the V gene TRBV5-1, with a weak D call TRBD2 (6 bases). CDR3 size: 18 residues. Trimming took 2 bases from V and 0 from J, leaving 15 bases between them. Germline CDR1 reads SGHRS; CDR2 reads YFSETQ.

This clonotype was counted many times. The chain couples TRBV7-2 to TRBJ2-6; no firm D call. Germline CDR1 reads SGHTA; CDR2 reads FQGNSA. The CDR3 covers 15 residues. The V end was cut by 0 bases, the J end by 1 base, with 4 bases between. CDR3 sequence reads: CASSLAHSGANVLTF. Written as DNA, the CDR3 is TGTGCCAGCAGCTTAGCGCATTCTGGGGCCAACGTCCTGACTTTC.

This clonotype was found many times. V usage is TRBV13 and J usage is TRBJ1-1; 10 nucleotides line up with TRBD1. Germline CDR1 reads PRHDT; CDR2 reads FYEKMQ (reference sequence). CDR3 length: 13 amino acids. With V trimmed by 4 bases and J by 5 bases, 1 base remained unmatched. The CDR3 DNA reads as TGTGCCAGCAGCTCGGGACAGGGGACTGAAGCTTTCTTT. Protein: CASSSGQGTEAFF.

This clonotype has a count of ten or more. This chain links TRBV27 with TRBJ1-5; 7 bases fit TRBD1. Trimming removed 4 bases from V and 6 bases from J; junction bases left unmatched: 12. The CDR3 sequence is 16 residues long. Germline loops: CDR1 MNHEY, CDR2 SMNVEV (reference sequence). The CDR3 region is CASSSLDRVGIQPQHF. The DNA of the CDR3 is TGTGCCAGCAGTTCGCTTGACAGGGTGGGCATTCAGCCCCAGCATTTT.

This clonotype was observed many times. CDR3 in amino acids: CASSLRTSGNLGQETQYF. In nucleotides, the CDR3 is TGCGCCAGCAGCTTGCGAACTAGCGGGAACTTGGGGCAAGAGACCCAGTACTTC. The rearrangement links TRBV5-1 to TRBJ2-5, with TRBD2 matching 10 bases. The CDR3 sequence is 18 residues long. Germline CDR1 reads SGHRS; CDR2 reads YFSETQ. Trimming took 1 base from V and 2 from J; bases not matched to a gene: 11.

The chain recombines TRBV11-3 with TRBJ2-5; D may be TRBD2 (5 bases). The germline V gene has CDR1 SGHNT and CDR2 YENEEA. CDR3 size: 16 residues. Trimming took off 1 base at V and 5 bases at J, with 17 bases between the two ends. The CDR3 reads CASSLVYGVEGETQYF. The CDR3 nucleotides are TGTGCCAGCAGCTTAGTTTACGGGGTAGAAGGGGAGACCCAGTACTTC.

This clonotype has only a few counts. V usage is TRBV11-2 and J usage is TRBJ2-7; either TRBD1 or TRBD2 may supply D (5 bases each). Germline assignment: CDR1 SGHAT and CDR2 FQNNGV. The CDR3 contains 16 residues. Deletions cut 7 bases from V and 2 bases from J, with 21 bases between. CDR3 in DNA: TGTGCCAGCACCGATTCAACTCGGGGCAGGACCTACGAGCAGTACTTC. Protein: CASTDSTRGRTYEQYF.

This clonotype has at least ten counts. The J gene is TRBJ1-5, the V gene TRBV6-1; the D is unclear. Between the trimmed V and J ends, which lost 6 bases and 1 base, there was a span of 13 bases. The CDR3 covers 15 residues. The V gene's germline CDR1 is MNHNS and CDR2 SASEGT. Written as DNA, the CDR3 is TGTGCCAGCAGCTTCGAGGGTTGGAGCAATCAGCCCCAGCATTTT. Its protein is CASSFEGWSNQPQHF.

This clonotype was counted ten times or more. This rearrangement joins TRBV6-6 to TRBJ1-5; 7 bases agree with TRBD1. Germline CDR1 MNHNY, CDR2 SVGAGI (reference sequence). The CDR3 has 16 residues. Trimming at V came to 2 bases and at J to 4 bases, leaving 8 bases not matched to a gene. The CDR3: CASSYRRAGGNQPQHF. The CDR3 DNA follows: TGTGCCAGCAGTTACAGGAGGGCAGGGGGTAATCAGCCCCAGCATTTT.

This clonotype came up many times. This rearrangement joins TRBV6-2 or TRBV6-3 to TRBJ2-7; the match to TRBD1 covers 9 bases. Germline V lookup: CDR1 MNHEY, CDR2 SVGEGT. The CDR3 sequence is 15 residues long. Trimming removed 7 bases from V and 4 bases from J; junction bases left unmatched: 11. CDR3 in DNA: TGTGCCAGCATCCCCCGTGGACAGGGGAGGTACGAGCAGTACTTC. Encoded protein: CASIPRGQGRYEQYF.

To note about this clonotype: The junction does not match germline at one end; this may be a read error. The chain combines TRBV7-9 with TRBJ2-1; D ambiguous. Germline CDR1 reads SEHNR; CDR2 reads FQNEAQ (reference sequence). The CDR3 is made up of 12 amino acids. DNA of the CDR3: TGTCCCAGCAGCCTCACGGGTCGTCCCCAGTTCTTC. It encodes CPSSLTGRPQFF.

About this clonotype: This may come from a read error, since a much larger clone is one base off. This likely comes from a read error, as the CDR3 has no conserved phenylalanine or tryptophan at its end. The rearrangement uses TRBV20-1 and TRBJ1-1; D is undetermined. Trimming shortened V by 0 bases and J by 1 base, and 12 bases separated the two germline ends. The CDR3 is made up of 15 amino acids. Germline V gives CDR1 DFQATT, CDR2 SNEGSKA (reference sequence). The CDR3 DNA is TGCAGTGCTAGAGATTCTCACAGAAGGAACACTGAAGCTTTCTCT. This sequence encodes CSARDSHRRNTEAFS.

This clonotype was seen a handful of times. The CDR3: CASSQAGFGANVLTF. In DNA, the CDR3 is TGTGCCAGCAGCCAAGCAGGATTCGGGGCCAACGTCCTGACTTTC. The chain combines TRBV14 with TRBJ2-6; D remains ambiguous. The CDR3 spans 15 residues. The germline V gene encodes CDR1 SGHDN and CDR2 FVKESK. Deletions cut 1 base from V and 4 bases from J, with 8 bases between.

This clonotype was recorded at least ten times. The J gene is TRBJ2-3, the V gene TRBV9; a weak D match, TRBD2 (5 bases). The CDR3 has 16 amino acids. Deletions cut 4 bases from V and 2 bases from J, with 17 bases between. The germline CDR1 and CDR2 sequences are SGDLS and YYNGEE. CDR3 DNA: TGTGCCAGCAGCCATACCAGCGGATACTTCACAGATACGCAGTATTTT. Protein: CASSHTSGYFTDTQYF.

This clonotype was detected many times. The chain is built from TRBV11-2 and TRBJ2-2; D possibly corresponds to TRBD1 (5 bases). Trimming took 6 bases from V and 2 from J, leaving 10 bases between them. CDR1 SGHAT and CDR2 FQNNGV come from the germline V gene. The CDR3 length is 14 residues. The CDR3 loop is CASRGQGNTGELFF. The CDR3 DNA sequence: TGTGCCAGCAGGGGCCAGGGTAACACCGGGGAGCTGTTTTTT. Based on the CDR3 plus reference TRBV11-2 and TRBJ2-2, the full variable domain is EAGVAQSPRYKIIEKRQSVAFWCNPISGHATLYWYQQILGQGPKLLIQFQNNGVVDDSQLPKDRFSAERLKGVDSTLKIQPAKLEDSAVYLCASRGQGNTGELFFGEGSRLTVL.

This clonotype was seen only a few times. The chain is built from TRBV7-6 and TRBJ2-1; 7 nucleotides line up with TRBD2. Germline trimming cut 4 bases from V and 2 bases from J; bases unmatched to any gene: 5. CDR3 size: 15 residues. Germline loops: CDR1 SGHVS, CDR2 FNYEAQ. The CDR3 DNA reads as TGTGCCAGCAGCTCGGGCGGGAGCCCCTACAATGAGCAGTTCTTC. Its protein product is CASSSGGSPYNEQFF.

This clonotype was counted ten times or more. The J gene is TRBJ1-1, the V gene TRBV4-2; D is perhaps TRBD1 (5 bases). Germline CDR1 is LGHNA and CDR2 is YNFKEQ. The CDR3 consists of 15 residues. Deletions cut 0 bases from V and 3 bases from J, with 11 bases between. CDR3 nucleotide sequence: TGTGCCAGCAGCCAAGATTGGGGCTGGGACACTGAAGCTTTCTTT. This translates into CASSQDWGWDTEAFF.